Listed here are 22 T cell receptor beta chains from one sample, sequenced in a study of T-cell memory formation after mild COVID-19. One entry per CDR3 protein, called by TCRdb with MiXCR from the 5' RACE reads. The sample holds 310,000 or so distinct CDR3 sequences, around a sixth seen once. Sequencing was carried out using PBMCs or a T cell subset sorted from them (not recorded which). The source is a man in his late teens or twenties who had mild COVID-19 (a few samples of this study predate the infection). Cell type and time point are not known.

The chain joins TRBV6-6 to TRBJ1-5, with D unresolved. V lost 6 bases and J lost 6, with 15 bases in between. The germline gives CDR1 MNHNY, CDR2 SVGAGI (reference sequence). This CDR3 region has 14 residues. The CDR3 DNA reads TGTGCCAGCAGCCGTGGGATGGAGTCTCAGCCCCAGCATTTT. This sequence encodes CASSRGMESQPQHF.

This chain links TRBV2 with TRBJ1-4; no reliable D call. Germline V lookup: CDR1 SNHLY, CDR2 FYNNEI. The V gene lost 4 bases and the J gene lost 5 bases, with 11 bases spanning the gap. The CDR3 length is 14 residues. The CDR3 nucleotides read TGTGCCAGCAGTGGGCCCGGGAGAAATGAAAAACTGTTTTTT. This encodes CASSGPGRNEKLFF.

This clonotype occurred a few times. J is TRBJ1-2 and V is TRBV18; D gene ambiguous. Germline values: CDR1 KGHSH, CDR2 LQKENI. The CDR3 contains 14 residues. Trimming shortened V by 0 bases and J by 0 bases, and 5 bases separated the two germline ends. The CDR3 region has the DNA TGTGCCAGCTCACCACCCGTGACTAACTATGGCTACACCTTC. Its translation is CASSPPVTNYGYTF.

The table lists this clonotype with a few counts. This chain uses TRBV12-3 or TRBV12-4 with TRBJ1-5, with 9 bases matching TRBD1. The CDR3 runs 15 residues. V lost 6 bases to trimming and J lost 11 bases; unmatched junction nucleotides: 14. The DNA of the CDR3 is TGTGCCAGCAGACCTACCGGGACAGGGCCAGAGGCCCAGCATTTT. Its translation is CASRPTGTGPEAQHF.

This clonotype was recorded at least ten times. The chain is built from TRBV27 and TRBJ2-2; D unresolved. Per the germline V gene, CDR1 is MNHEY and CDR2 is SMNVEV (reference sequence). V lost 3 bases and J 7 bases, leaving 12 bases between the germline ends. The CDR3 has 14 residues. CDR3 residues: CASSFTVAFGELFF. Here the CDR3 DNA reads TGTGCCAGCAGTTTCACGGTCGCATTCGGGGAGCTGTTTTTT.

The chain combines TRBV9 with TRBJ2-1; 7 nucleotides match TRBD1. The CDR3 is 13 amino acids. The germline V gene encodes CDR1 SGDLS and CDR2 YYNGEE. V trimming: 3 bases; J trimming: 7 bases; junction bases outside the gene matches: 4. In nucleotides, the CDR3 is TGTGCCAGCAGCGCACAGGGGCTGAATGAGCAGTTCTTC. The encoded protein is CASSAQGLNEQFF.

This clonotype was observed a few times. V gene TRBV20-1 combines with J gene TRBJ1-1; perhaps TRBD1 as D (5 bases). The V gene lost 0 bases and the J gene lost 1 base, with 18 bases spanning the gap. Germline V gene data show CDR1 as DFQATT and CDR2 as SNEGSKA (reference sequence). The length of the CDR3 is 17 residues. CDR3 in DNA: TGCAGTGCTAGAGATTCGGGGACGTACTACCCGAACACTGAAGCTTTCTTT. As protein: CSARDSGTYYPNTEAFF.

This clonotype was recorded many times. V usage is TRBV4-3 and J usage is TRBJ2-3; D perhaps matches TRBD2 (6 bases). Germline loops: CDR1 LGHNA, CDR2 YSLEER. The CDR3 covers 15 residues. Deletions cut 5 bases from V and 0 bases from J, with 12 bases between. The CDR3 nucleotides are TGCGCCAGCAGCGGCCGGGGGTTAAGCACAGATACGCAGTATTTT. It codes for CASSGRGLSTDTQYF.

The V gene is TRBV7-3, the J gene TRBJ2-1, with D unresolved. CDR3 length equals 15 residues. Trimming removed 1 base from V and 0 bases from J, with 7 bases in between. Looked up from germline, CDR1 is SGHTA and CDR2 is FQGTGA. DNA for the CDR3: TGTGCCAGCAGCTTAAATAGTAACTCCTACAATGAGCAGTTCTTC. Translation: CASSLNSNSYNEQFF.

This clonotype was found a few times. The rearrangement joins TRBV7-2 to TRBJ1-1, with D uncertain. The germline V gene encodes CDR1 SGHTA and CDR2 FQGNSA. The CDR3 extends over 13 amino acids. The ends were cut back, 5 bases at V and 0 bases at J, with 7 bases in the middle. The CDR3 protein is CASSADMNTEAFF. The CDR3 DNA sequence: TGTGCCAGCAGCGCAGACATGAACACTGAAGCTTTCTTT.

CDR3 region: CSARDSLGYGYTF. CDR3 coding DNA: TGCAGCGCTCGGGACTCGCTGGGCTATGGCTACACCTTC. V is TRBV29-1 and J is TRBJ1-2, with a tentative D call TRBD1 (5 bases). Germline CDR1 and CDR2: SQVTM and ANQGSEA. V was clipped by 7 bases and J by 4 bases, with 16 bases between them. CDR3 length equals 13 residues.

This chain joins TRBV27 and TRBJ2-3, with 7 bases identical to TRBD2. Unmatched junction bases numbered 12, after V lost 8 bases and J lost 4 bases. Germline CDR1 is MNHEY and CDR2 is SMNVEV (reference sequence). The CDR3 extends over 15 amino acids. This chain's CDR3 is CASSTPAGRADTQYF. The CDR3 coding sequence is TGTGCCAGCTCTACCCCCGCGGGGAGGGCAGATACGCAGTATTTT.

This CDR3 reads CATSWTGGTDTQYF. DNA for the CDR3: TGTGCCACCAGCTGGACAGGGGGTACAGATACGCAGTATTTT. This chain links TRBV15 with TRBJ2-3; 10 positions match TRBD1. Germline loops: CDR1 LNHNV, CDR2 YYDKDF (reference sequence). The CDR3 is made up of 14 amino acids. Germline trimming cut 5 bases from V and 3 bases from J; bases unmatched to any gene: 2. Looking up the rest from reference TRBV15 and TRBJ2-3 gives the full variable domain: DAMVIQNPRYQVTQFGKPVTLSCSQTLNHNVMYWYQQKSSQAPKLLFHYYDKDFNNEADTPDNFQSRRPNTSFCFLDIRSPGLGDTAMYLCATSWTGGTDTQYFGPGTRLTVL.

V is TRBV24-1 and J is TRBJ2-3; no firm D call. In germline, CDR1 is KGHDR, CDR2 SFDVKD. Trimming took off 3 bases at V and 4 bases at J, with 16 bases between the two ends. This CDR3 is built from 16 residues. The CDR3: CATSDGTGLYADTQYF. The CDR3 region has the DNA TGTGCCACCAGTGATGGAACCGGTCTTTATGCAGATACGCAGTATTTT.

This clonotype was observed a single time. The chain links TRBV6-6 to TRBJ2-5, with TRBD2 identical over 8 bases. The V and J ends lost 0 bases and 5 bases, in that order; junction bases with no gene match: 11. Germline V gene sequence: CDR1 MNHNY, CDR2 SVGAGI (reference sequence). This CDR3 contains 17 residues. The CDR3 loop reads CASSYSGPSSGRETQYF. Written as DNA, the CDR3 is TGTGCCAGCAGTTACTCGGGTCCGTCTAGCGGGCGTGAGACCCAGTACTTC.

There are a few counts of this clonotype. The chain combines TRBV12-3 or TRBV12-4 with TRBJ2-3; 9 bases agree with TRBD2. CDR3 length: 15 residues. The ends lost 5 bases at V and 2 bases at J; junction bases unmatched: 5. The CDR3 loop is CASSPIAGVTDTQYF. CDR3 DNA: TGTGCCAGCAGTCCAATAGCGGGAGTCACAGATACGCAGTATTTT.

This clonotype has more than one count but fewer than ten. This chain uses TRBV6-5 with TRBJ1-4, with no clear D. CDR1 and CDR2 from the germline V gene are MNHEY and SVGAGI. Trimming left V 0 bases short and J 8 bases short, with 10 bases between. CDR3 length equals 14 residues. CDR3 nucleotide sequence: TGTGCCAGCAGTTACTCGATCAAAAAGGAAAAACTGTTTTTT. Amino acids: CASSYSIKKEKLFF.

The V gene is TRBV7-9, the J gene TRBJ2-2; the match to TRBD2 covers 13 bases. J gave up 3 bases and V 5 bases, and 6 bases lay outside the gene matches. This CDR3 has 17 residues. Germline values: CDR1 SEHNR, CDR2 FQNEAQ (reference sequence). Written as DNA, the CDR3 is TGTGCCAGCAGCCAGACTAGCGGGGGGTCATACACCGGGGAGCTGTTTTTT. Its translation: CASSQTSGGSYTGELFF.

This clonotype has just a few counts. In DNA form, the CDR3 reads TGCGCCAGCAGCGATGCGACAGTGAACACTGAAGCTTTCTTT. Residues: CASSDATVNTEAFF. This rearrangement joins TRBV5-1 to TRBJ1-1, with a possible D match to TRBD1 (5 bases). This CDR3 region has 14 residues. Trimming stripped 4 bases from V and 0 bases from J, with 10 bases between. Germline V CDR1 and CDR2: SGHRS, YFSETQ.

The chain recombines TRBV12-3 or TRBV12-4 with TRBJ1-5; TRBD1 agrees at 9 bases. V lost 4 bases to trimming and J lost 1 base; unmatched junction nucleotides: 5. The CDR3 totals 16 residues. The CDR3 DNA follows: TGTGCCAGCAGTTCACAGGGGGCAGCGAGCAATCAGCCCCAGCATTTT. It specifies CASSSQGAASNQPQHF.

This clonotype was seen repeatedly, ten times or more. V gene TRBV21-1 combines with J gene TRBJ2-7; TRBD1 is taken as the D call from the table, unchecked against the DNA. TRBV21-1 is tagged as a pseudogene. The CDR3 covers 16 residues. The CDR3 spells CASSKIARVRTYEQYV. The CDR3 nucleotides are TGTGCCAGCAGCAAAATTGCCAGGGTCCGGACCTACGAGCAGTACGTC.

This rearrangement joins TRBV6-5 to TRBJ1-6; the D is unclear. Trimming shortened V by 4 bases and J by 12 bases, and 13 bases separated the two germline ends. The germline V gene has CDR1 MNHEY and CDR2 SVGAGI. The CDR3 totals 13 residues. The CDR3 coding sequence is TGTGCCAGCAGTTCCGCATTCATGGGACCCCTCCACTTT. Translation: CASSSAFMGPLHF.